A single sample is the source of the 26 T cell receptor beta chains below, sequenced in a study of blood T cell repertoires in COVID-19. Some clones are missing from TCRdb's copy, which holds only in-frame ones; the method was immunoSEQ multiplex PCR. The sample comprises over 150,000 clones, roughly 84% of which are singletons, and around 7% rests with the top ten. Sequenced input: peripheral blood. The receptor source for this set is a woman between 40 and 55 years old with COVID-19, enrolled during active disease.

The chain is built from TRBV6-5 and TRBJ1-2, with D hard to call. The germline gives CDR1 MNHEY, CDR2 SVGAGI. Trimming cost V 0 bases and J 8 bases, with 13 bases left between them. The CDR3 totals 14 residues. CDR3 sequence reads: CASSYSQRGIGYTF. CDR3 coding DNA: TGTGCCAGCAGTTACTCGCAGAGAGGGATCGGCTACACCTTC.

V and J are TRBV3-1 (or the pseudogene TRBV3-2) and TRBJ2-1, with a possible D match to TRBD2 (6 bases). The V and J ends lost 0 bases and 6 bases respectively, with 12 bases between them. The germline gives CDR1 LGHDT, CDR2 YNNKEL (reference sequence). The CDR3 is 15 amino acids. As DNA, the CDR3 is TGTGCCAGCAGCCAAGAGGGGACTGAGATCAATGAGCAGTTCTTC. It encodes CASSQEGTEINEQFF.

The chain uses TRBV6-6 and TRBJ1-2, with D perhaps matching TRBD1 (6 bases). Germline loops: CDR1 MNHNY, CDR2 SVGAGI (reference sequence). The CDR3 loop spans 13 amino acids. The V end lost 7 bases, the J end lost 7 bases, and 16 bases lay between the germline ends. Here the CDR3 reads CASTTDRSGGYTF. As DNA, the CDR3 is TGTGCCAGCACCACAGACAGGAGCGGTGGCTACACCTTC.

This chain connects TRBV10-3 to TRBJ2-3, with 9 bases aligning to TRBD2. The germline V gene encodes CDR1 ENHRY and CDR2 SYGVKD. V lost 5 bases to trimming and J lost 4 bases; unmatched junction nucleotides: 4. The CDR3 has 14 residues. CDR3: CAISPTSGSDTQYF. The DNA for the CDR3 is TGTGCCATCAGTCCGACTAGCGGCTCAGATACGCAGTATTTT.

The rearrangement joins TRBV6-5 to TRBJ2-5, with D perhaps matching TRBD1 (5 bases). The ends were cut back, 6 bases at V and 5 bases at J, with 13 bases in the middle. The germline V gene has CDR1 MNHEY and CDR2 SVGAGI. The length of the CDR3 is 13 residues. The CDR3 bases are TGTGCCAGCAGGACAGTGGGGAAGGAGACCCAGTACTTC. Translation: CASRTVGKETQYF.

The DNA of the CDR3 is TGTGCCAGCTCACGCGGGGCTGGACAGGTTGACACTGAAGCTTTCTTT. Protein product: CASSRGAGQVDTEAFF. The V gene is TRBV18, the J gene TRBJ1-1, with TRBD1 matching over 7 bases. The germline V gene has CDR1 KGHSH and CDR2 LQKENI. This CDR3 is built from 16 residues. Germline trimming cut 4 bases from V and 3 bases from J; bases unmatched to any gene: 11.

The chain links TRBV11-2 to TRBJ2-3; tentatively, D is TRBD2 (5 bases). Germline V gene lookup returns CDR1 SGHAT and CDR2 FQNNGV. The V end lost 0 bases, the J end lost 4 bases, and 11 bases lay between the germline ends. CDR3 length equals 15 residues. CDR3 nucleotide sequence: TGTGCCAGCAGCTTAGAGGGCCTAGCAGCAGATACGCAGTATTTT. As protein: CASSLEGLAADTQYF.

This clone was seen only a few times. The V call is TRBV27, the J call TRBJ2-7, with TRBD2 identical over 8 bases. Unmatched junction bases numbered 7, after V lost 7 bases and J lost 2 bases. Germline values: CDR1 MNHEY, CDR2 SMNVEV (reference sequence). The CDR3 spans 14 residues. CDR3 nucleotide sequence: TGTGCCAGCACTGCACCCGGGAGGGCCTACGAGCAGTACTTC. The encoded protein is CASTAPGRAYEQYF.

The rearrangement links TRBV19 to TRBJ2-7; possible D gene TRBD2, 5 bases. Germline V gives CDR1 LNHDA, CDR2 SQIVND (reference sequence). Trimming pared 0 bases from V and 6 bases from J, leaving 6 bases between. This CDR3 has 12 amino acids. CDR3 loop: CASSIEGSEQYF. The CDR3 DNA sequence: TGTGCCAGTAGTATAGAAGGGAGCGAGCAGTACTTC.

This sequence joins TRBV19 and TRBJ1-6; D remains ambiguous. The germline gives CDR1 LNHDA, CDR2 SQIVND (reference sequence). The ends were cut back, 5 bases at V and 0 bases at J, with 11 bases in the middle. The CDR3 runs to 16 residues. CDR3 sequence (DNA): TGTGCCAGTAGTCCAACCGGGAGCTCCTATAATTCACCCCTCCACTTT. Translated: CASSPTGSSYNSPLHF.

J is TRBJ2-1 and V is TRBV3-1 (or the pseudogene TRBV3-2); 11 nucleotides match TRBD2. Trimming removed 1 base from V and 11 bases from J; junction bases left unmatched: 4. The CDR3 has 14 residues. Germline V CDR1 and CDR2: LGHDT, YNNKEL (reference sequence). The CDR3 reads CASSQGTSGSQQFF. The CDR3 region has the DNA TGTGCCAGCAGCCAAGGGACTAGCGGGTCCCAGCAGTTCTTC.

The chain carries TRBV24-1 and TRBJ2-1; D perhaps matches TRBD2 (7 bases). The CDR3 is 16 amino acids. Germline V lookup: CDR1 KGHDR, CDR2 SFDVKD. Trimming stripped 3 bases from V and 5 bases from J, with 16 bases between. The CDR3 DNA reads TGTGCCACCAGTGATCAGGGGCGGGGGTTGAACAATGAGCAGTTCTTC. Its translation is CATSDQGRGLNNEQFF.

The J gene is TRBJ1-5, the V gene TRBV7-9; D is uncertain. Germline CDR1 is SEHNR and CDR2 is FQNEAQ (reference sequence). Trimming pared 0 bases from V and 1 base from J, leaving 7 bases between. The CDR3 runs to 15 residues. CDR3 region: CASSLAGVSNQPQHF. The DNA for the CDR3 is TGTGCCAGCAGCTTAGCCGGGGTAAGCAATCAGCCCCAGCATTTT.

Only one count was recorded for this clone. The rearrangement joins TRBV28 to TRBJ1-1; possibly TRBD1 for D (6 bases). CDR3 length: 13 amino acids. CDR1 is MDHEN and CDR2 is SYDVKM in the germline V gene. V lost 5 bases and J lost 6, with 13 bases in between. CDR3 in amino acids: CASSRQAKSEAFF. CDR3 nucleotide sequence: TGTGCCAGCAGTCGACAGGCGAAGTCTGAAGCTTTCTTT.

This clone has a handful of counts. The rearrangement uses TRBV3-1 (or the pseudogene TRBV3-2) and TRBJ2-2, with 8 bases matching TRBD1. J was trimmed by 3 bases and V by 11 bases; bases with no gene match: 5. The CDR3 runs to 13 residues. Germline-derived CDR1 and CDR2 are LGHDT and YNNKEL (reference sequence). The CDR3 is CAAGGAYTGELFF. As DNA, the CDR3 is TGTGCCGCAGGGGGCGCATACACCGGGGAGCTGTTTTTT.

The rearrangement uses TRBV3-1 (or the pseudogene TRBV3-2) and TRBJ2-1; D gene uncertain. Germline V gene lookup returns CDR1 LGHDT and CDR2 YNNKEL (reference sequence). Trimming removed 1 base at V and 10 bases at J, with 11 bases between. This CDR3 spans 13 amino acids. The CDR3 spells CASSQGGVGEQFF. The CDR3 nucleotides are TGTGCCAGCAGCCAAGGTGGAGTCGGCGAGCAGTTCTTC.

This chain links TRBV10-3 with TRBJ2-4, with a weak D call TRBD2 (5 bases). The CDR3 has 17 amino acids. V lost 2 bases, J lost 3 bases, and 17 bases lay in between. Germline V gene lookup returns CDR1 ENHRY and CDR2 SYGVKD. CDR3: CAISEPRIRDGKNIQYF. The CDR3 DNA sequence: TGTGCCATCAGTGAGCCCCGAATTCGGGATGGCAAAAACATTCAGTACTTC.

V and J are TRBV11-3 and TRBJ2-1, with 9 positions matching TRBD2. Trimming removed 5 bases from V and 6 bases from J; junction bases left unmatched: 11. CDR3 length: 16 residues. Germline V gene data show CDR1 as SGHNT and CDR2 as YENEEA. The CDR3 nucleotides read TGTGCCAGCAGCCCCCCCGCGCGGGGGGGCTCCAATGAGCAGTTCTTC. It yields the protein CASSPPARGGSNEQFF.

For this clone: An end of the junction does not agree with germline; a read error may underlie this. V is TRBV9 and J is TRBJ1-1; D may be TRBD1 (5 bases). The germline V gene encodes CDR1 SGDLS and CDR2 YYNGEE. This CDR3 region has 13 residues. The chain's CDR3 is CASSVKESGGPLF. CDR3 in DNA: TGTGCCAGCAGCGTAAAGGAATCGGGGGGACCCCTTTTT.

The rearrangement joins TRBV10-3 to TRBJ1-5, with D possibly being TRBD1 (5 bases). In germline, CDR1 is ENHRY, CDR2 SYGVKD. Between the trimmed V and J ends, which lost 6 bases and 1 base, there was a span of 10 bases. The CDR3 runs 14 residues. This chain's CDR3 is CAISGQGSNQPQHF. CDR3 DNA: TGTGCCATCAGCGGCCAGGGCAGCAATCAGCCCCAGCATTTT.

The genes are TRBV4-1 and TRBJ2-3; 10 bases align to TRBD2. Trimming at V came to 4 bases and at J to 2 bases, leaving 6 bases not matched to a gene. Germline V gene lookup returns CDR1 MGHRA and CDR2 YSYEKL. This CDR3 region has 16 residues. The CDR3 DNA reads as TGCGCCAGCAGCCCGATAACTAGCGGGGTCACAGATACGCAGTATTTT. Translated: CASSPITSGVTDTQYF.

The chain links TRBV7-8 to TRBJ1-1; possible D gene TRBD1, 5 bases. The V gene's germline CDR1 is SGHVS and CDR2 FQNEAQ. Trimming removed 5 bases from V and 2 bases from J, with 21 bases in between. The CDR3 runs 17 residues. The CDR3 bases are TGTGCCAGCAGCGCAAGCTTGGGGGGGGGTTTAAACACTGAAGCTTTCTTT. Translation gives CASSASLGGGLNTEAFF.

This clone turned up a few times. The chain couples TRBV6-2 or TRBV6-3 to TRBJ1-3, with 9 bases aligning to TRBD1. Looked up from germline, CDR1 is MNHEY and CDR2 is SVGEGT. The CDR3 is made up of 15 amino acids. The ends lost 4 bases at V and 0 bases at J; junction bases unmatched: 1. As DNA, the CDR3 is TGTGCCAGCAGTTTGGGACAGGGCTCTGGAAACACCATATATTTT. This encodes CASSLGQGSGNTIYF.

The chain recombines TRBV11-2 with TRBJ2-5, with 10 bases identical to TRBD2. With 5 bases clipped from V and 2 bases from J, the junction kept 5 bases outside the gene matches. Germline V gene data show CDR1 as SGHAT and CDR2 as FQNNGV. This CDR3 is built from 15 residues. The CDR3 bases are TGTGCCAGCAGCCTCACTAGCGGGATACAAGAGACCCAGTACTTC. Protein: CASSLTSGIQETQYF.

This clone was found a few times. V usage is TRBV6-6 and J usage is TRBJ2-7; TRBD2 matches 10 bases. The CDR3 contains 15 residues. Germline CDR1 MNHNY, CDR2 SVGAGI (reference sequence). Germline trimming cut 4 bases from V and 0 bases from J; bases unmatched to any gene: 3. The CDR3 protein is CASSFLAGASYEQYF. The CDR3 DNA is TGTGCCAGCAGTTTCCTAGCGGGAGCCTCCTACGAGCAGTACTTC.

This clone appeared a single time. The germline gene is not matched at one end of the junction; a read error may be the cause. This chain joins TRBV7-7 and TRBJ1-5; no clear D. The germline gives CDR1 SSHAT, CDR2 FNYEAQ (reference sequence). CDR3 length: 15 amino acids. CDR3 sequence (DNA): TGTGCTAGCAGCCGACCCGGAGATAGCAATCAGCCCCAGCATTTT. Translated, it gives CASSRPGDSNQPQHF. The full variable domain, in which reference TRBV7-7 and TRBJ1-5 provide the parts outside the CDR3, is GAGVSQSPRYKVTKRGQDVTLRCDPISSHATLYWYQQALGQGPEFLTYFNYEAQPDKSGLPSDRFSAERPEGSISTLTIQRTEQRDSAMYRCASSRPGDSNQPQHFGDGTRLSIL.